The sequence of this T cell receptor beta chain was determined in a study of human T cells and chemical hapten exposure. A few counts support this clonotype. The time point: healthy volunteer bleed at 2 weeks. Total RNA was isolated from unfractionated whole blood. This CDR3 has 14 amino acids. V was clipped by 6 bases and J by 6 bases, with 14 bases between them. TCRdb reanalysed the RACE reads using MiXCR and keeps one entry per CDR3 protein. The repertoire holds some 45,000 distinct CDR3 sequences, with 4.4% as singletons. This receptor was taken from a human donor in good health. Some clones in this sample may be carry-over from other donors' samples. The sample taken for sequencing was whole blood. The V gene is TRBV12-3 or TRBV12-4, the J gene TRBJ2-2, with D unresolved. CDR3 loop: CASSYGPGSGELFF. In DNA, the CDR3 is TGTGCCAGCAGCTACGGCCCCGGATCCGGGGAGCTGTTTTTT.